The 24 T cell receptor beta chains in this list originate from one sample, sequenced in a study of CD8+CD57+ T cells in acquired aplastic anemia. The use of genomic DNA as template underpinned the TCR beta VDJ and CDR3 profiling. TCRdb re-called the reads through MiXCR, storing one row per CDR3 protein. Altogether around 200,000 distinct CDR3 sequences are present, around 59% being singletons, with the ten largest covering approximately 16%. Sequenced material: sorted CD4+, CD8+, or CD8+CD57+ T cells (not recorded which) from PBMCs. The receptor source for this set is a human donor in good health, serving as a control.

This clonotype showed up many times. The chain recombines TRBV24-1 with TRBJ1-5, with D possibly matching TRBD1 (5 bases). Trimming pared 5 bases from V and 4 bases from J, leaving 11 bases between. Germline V gene data show CDR1 as KGHDR and CDR2 as SFDVKD. The CDR3 consists of 14 residues. Written as DNA, the CDR3 is TGTGCCACCAGTGCAGGGAAGCGGAATCAGCCCCAGCATTTT. It codes for CATSAGKRNQPQHF.

The sample holds one count of this clonotype. This chain uses TRBV7-2 with TRBJ1-3, with TRBD1 matching over 7 bases. V lost 5 bases and J lost 4; bases outside the gene matches: 5. The CDR3 runs 14 residues. Germline assignment: CDR1 SGHTA and CDR2 FQGNSA. The CDR3 sequence is CASSKGAEGNTIYF. The CDR3 bases are TGTGCCAGCAGCAAGGGGGCGGAGGGAAACACCATATATTTT. Supplemented by reference TRBV7-2 and TRBJ1-3, the full variable domain reads GAGVSQSPSNKVTEKGKDVELRCDPISGHTALYWYRQSLGQGLEFLIYFQGNSAPDKSGLPSDRFSAERTGGSVSTLTIQRTQQEDSAVYLCASSKGAEGNTIYFGEGSWLTVV.

The V call is TRBV24-1, the J call TRBJ2-3; D is uncertain. The CDR3 runs to 14 residues. V gave up 4 bases and J gave up 7 bases, with 14 bases separating them. Germline V gene lookup returns CDR1 KGHDR and CDR2 SFDVKD. The CDR3 reads CATSDSGRSNTQYF. The CDR3 bases are TGTGCCACCAGTGACTCCGGTCGTTCAAATACGCAGTATTTT.

In regard to this clonotype: This may be a read error: a much more frequent sequence differs by one nucleotide. This chain uses TRBV20-1 with TRBJ2-7, with 7 bases aligning to TRBD1. The V segment lost 3 bases and the J segment 6 bases; nucleotides outside the gene matches: 11. The CDR3 extends over 14 amino acids. The germline V gene encodes CDR1 DFQATT and CDR2 SNEGSKA (reference sequence). In DNA form, the CDR3 reads TGCAGTGCTAGCTTCGGGACAGAACCTTCCGAGCAGTACTTC. Translating gives CSASFGTEPSEQYF.

This clonotype showed up many times. This chain connects TRBV6-6 to TRBJ1-5; D is unclear. This CDR3 is 13 amino acids long. V shed 8 bases and J shed 0 bases, with 8 bases lying between them. Germline V gives CDR1 MNHNY, CDR2 SVGAGI (reference sequence). The CDR3 nucleotides read TGTGCCAGCCATACCTATAGCAATCAGCCCCAGCATTTT. Its translation is CASHTYSNQPQHF.

This clonotype was picked up a small number of times. The chain combines TRBV19 with TRBJ1-5; 7 bases fit TRBD1. From germline, CDR1 is LNHDA and CDR2 SQIVND (reference sequence). The CDR3 is made up of 18 amino acids. The J segment lost 3 bases and the V segment lost 5 bases, leaving 16 bases of the junction unmatched. The CDR3 is CASSYTPQGPGPNQPQHF. CDR3 DNA sequence: TGTGCCAGTAGTTACACCCCACAGGGGCCGGGCCCCAATCAGCCCCAGCATTTT.

The chain carries TRBV2 and TRBJ2-5; either TRBD1 or TRBD2 may fit D (6 bases each). This CDR3 is built from 15 residues. Germline V gene sequence: CDR1 SNHLY, CDR2 FYNNEI. Between the trimmed V and J ends, which lost 1 base and 0 bases, there was a span of 9 bases. The CDR3 DNA follows: TGTGCCAGCAGTGAAGAGGGGGGACACCAAGAGACCCAGTACTTC. It encodes CASSEEGGHQETQYF.

For this clonotype: Given a much more abundant clone one base away, this may be a read error. The chain combines TRBV11-2 with TRBJ1-1, with no clear D. Germline CDR1 SGHAT, CDR2 FQNNGV. Trimming stripped 6 bases from V and 0 bases from J, with 5 bases between. This CDR3 spans 12 amino acids. The CDR3 region has the DNA TGTGCCAGCAGTGACATGAACACTGAAGCTTTCTTT. Encoded protein: CASSDMNTEAFF.

This clonotype occurred many times. The V gene is TRBV2, the J gene TRBJ1-6; weak D call: TRBD1 (5 bases). Germline CDR1 reads SNHLY; CDR2 reads FYNNEI. This CDR3 contains 13 residues. Trimming shortened V by 7 bases and J by 10 bases, and 14 bases separated the two germline ends. CDR3 bases: TGTGCCAGCAAGACAGCTCTCGACTCACCCCTCCACTTT. Translating it yields CASKTALDSPLHF.

This clonotype was observed a few times. The V and J genes are TRBV18 and TRBJ1-5; tentative D call: TRBD1 (6 bases). Germline lookup yields CDR1 KGHSH and CDR2 LQKENI. V was trimmed by 3 bases and J by 9 bases, leaving 12 bases between them. This CDR3 region has 13 residues. Written as DNA, the CDR3 is TGTGCCAGCTCACCGGGGGCGGAAGGGCCCCAGCATTTT. Translated: CASSPGAEGPQHF.

V usage is TRBV7-9 and J usage is TRBJ2-7, with TRBD1 identical over 8 bases. This CDR3 region has 14 residues. V shed 5 bases, J shed 9 bases, and the junction held 12 bases outside the gene matches. CDR1 SEHNR and CDR2 FQNEAQ come from the germline V gene (reference sequence). CDR3 region: CASSEDRANVRQYF. Written as DNA, the CDR3 is TGTGCCAGCAGCGAGGACAGGGCTAATGTAAGGCAGTACTTC.

Turning to this clonotype: One junction end disagrees with the germline gene, perhaps due to a read error. V gene TRBV11-3 combines with J gene TRBJ2-2, with D perhaps TRBD2 (5 bases). The CDR3 is 12 residues long. CDR1 and CDR2 from the germline V gene are SGHNT and YENEEA. CDR3 sequence: CASSRNTGELSW. As DNA, the CDR3 is TGTGCCAGCAGCAGGAACACCGGGGAGCTGTCTTGG.

DNA for the CDR3: TGTGCCAGTAGTATATCCGGGGGCCCTTACAATGAGCAGAATTATGGCTACACCTTC. Translating it yields CASSISGGPYNEQNYGYTF. The chain employs TRBV19 and TRBJ1-2; a possible D gene is TRBD1 (6 bases). The CDR3 sequence is 19 residues long. Trimming took off 2 bases at V and 5 bases at J, with 27 bases between the two ends. Germline CDR1 LNHDA, CDR2 SQIVND (reference sequence).

A note on this clonotype: The missing conserved phenylalanine or tryptophan at the end of this CDR3 makes a read error likely. No DNA is shown, since the ends of the CDR3 on it are uncertain; the CDR3 is the one TCRdb lists. The chain combines TRBV7-2 with TRBJ2-7; TRBD2, the table's D call, lacks a check against the DNA. The germline CDR1 and CDR2 sequences are SGHTA and FQGNSA. Counting both end residues, the CDR3 totals 9 amino acids. CDR3 amino acids: CASSLQGLA.

The rearrangement links TRBV28 to TRBJ2-7; D gene ambiguous. CDR1 is MDHEN, CDR2 SYDVKM, per germline. Trimming pared 3 bases from V and 2 bases from J, leaving 20 bases between. The CDR3 spans 17 residues. CDR3 protein: CASSLFRWQEQPYEQYF. The CDR3 bases are TGTGCCAGCAGTTTGTTTCGATGGCAGGAGCAACCCTACGAGCAGTACTTC.

The chain couples TRBV6-6 to TRBJ1-5; TRBD1 might be the D (6 bases). The ends were cut back, 6 bases at V and 2 bases at J, with 17 bases in the middle. This CDR3 is built from 16 residues. Germline CDR1 reads MNHNY; CDR2 reads SVGAGI (reference sequence). The CDR3 DNA is TGTGCCAGCAGCCAGACGGGACAAATGGGCAATCAGCCCCAGCATTTT. Translation: CASSQTGQMGNQPQHF.

This clonotype showed up many times. The V and J genes are TRBV6-2 or TRBV6-3 and TRBJ2-7; D is perhaps TRBD1 (6 bases). The CDR3 has 15 amino acids. Germline values: CDR1 MNHEY, CDR2 SVGEGT. V was clipped by 2 bases and J by 0 bases, with 11 bases between them. CDR3 amino acids: CASSYTWDNSYEQYF. In DNA form, the CDR3 reads TGTGCCAGCAGTTACACCTGGGACAACTCCTACGAGCAGTACTTC.

The chain carries TRBV19 and TRBJ1-5; a possible D gene is TRBD1 (6 bases). The V end was cut by 5 bases, the J end by 2 bases, with 22 bases between. The CDR3 has 18 amino acids. CDR1 and CDR2 (germline): LNHDA, SQIVND (reference sequence). The DNA for the CDR3 is TGTGCCAGTAGTTCAGCCCCCATCCAGGGGTTTGGCAATCAGCCCCAGCATTTT. This translates into CASSSAPIQGFGNQPQHF.

This chain joins TRBV24-1 and TRBJ1-6; 9 bases align to TRBD1. This CDR3 is built from 15 residues. Looked up from germline, CDR1 is KGHDR and CDR2 is SFDVKD. The V and J ends lost 6 bases and 9 bases, in that order; junction bases with no gene match: 8. The chain's CDR3 is CATSSRQGEGSPLHF. CDR3 DNA sequence: TGTGCCACCAGTTCCCGACAGGGGGAAGGTTCACCCCTCCACTTT.

This clonotype has a count of ten or more. The rearrangement uses TRBV6-6 and TRBJ1-1, with no clear D. Trimming left V 6 bases short and J 0 bases short, with 14 bases between. CDR1 and CDR2 (germline): MNHNY, SVGAGI (reference sequence). The CDR3 spans 15 residues. The CDR3 DNA reads as TGTGCCAGCAGACACGCAAATCCAGTGAACACTGAAGCTTTCTTT. This gives the protein CASRHANPVNTEAFF.

Note on this clonotype: The final CDR3 position lacks the conserved phenylalanine or tryptophan, pointing to a likely read error. The rearrangement joins TRBV2 to TRBJ1-1; TRBD1 agrees at 9 bases. The germline V gene has CDR1 SNHLY and CDR2 FYNNEI. J gave up 0 bases and V 10 bases, and 3 bases lay outside the gene matches. The CDR3 length is 13 residues. The CDR3 sequence is CANGTGMNTEAFL. Here the CDR3 DNA reads TGTGCCAACGGGACAGGGATGAACACTGAAGCTTTCCTT.

In its sample, this clonotype was seen many times. V and J are TRBV7-3 and TRBJ1-6; D unresolved. Per germline, CDR1 SGHTA and CDR2 FQGTGA. V was pared by 0 bases and J by 7 bases, with 7 bases between. This CDR3 has 14 amino acids. Here the CDR3 DNA reads TGTGCCAGCAGCTTAACAGGGAAAAATTCACCCCTCCACTTT. Translated, it gives CASSLTGKNSPLHF.

This chain links TRBV20-1 with TRBJ1-2; TRBD1 matches 8 bases. J gave up 6 bases and V 5 bases, and 20 bases lay outside the gene matches. Germline-derived CDR1 and CDR2 are DFQATT and SNEGSKA (reference sequence). This CDR3 contains 17 residues. CDR3 sequence: CSAPKLPGQASSDGYTF. The CDR3 nucleotides are TGCAGTGCTCCAAAACTACCGGGACAGGCCAGCTCGGATGGCTACACCTTC.

This clonotype was detected only a few times. V usage is TRBV15 and J usage is TRBJ1-2; D not resolved. The germline gives CDR1 LNHNV, CDR2 YYDKDF (reference sequence). The CDR3 totals 16 residues. The ends were cut back, 3 bases at V and 4 bases at J, with 18 bases in the middle. For the CDR3, the DNA is TGTGCCACCAGCAGTACACACAGCGTCCGAGCCTATGGCTACACCTTC. Protein: CATSSTHSVRAYGYTF.